The 20 T cell receptor beta chains in this list originate from one sample, sequenced in a study of blood T cell repertoires in COVID-19. The repertoire was sequenced with immunoSEQ multiplex PCR; TCRdb's copy has only in-frame clones and lacks some. The sample lists 250,000 to 300,000 clones; more than 70% were seen once. Sequencing was carried out using peripheral blood. The receptors originated from a woman younger than 30 with acute or convalescent COVID-19.

This clone was seen only a few times. V and J are TRBV29-1 and TRBJ2-2; no firm D call. Looked up from germline, CDR1 is SQVTM and CDR2 is ANQGSEA. V dropped 3 bases and J dropped 8 bases, with 16 bases sitting between them. The CDR3 runs to 14 residues. CDR3 protein: CSVDSSGSTGELFF. The CDR3 nucleotides read TGCAGCGTTGATAGCTCGGGTTCAACTGGGGAGCTGTTTTTT.

The gene calls are TRBV7-9 and TRBJ1-2, with 9 bases identical to TRBD1. V shed 1 base, J shed 5 bases, and the junction held 5 bases outside the gene matches. Germline V gene data show CDR1 as SEHNR and CDR2 as FQNEAQ (reference sequence). The CDR3 is 15 residues long. The CDR3 is CASSLGDRVPYGYTF. The CDR3, as DNA: TGTGCCAGCAGCTTAGGGGACAGGGTACCATATGGCTACACCTTC.

This clone has just one count. The CDR3 sequence is CASSDDRSYNTGELFF. DNA for the CDR3: TGTGCCAGCAGTGACGACAGGTCATACAACACCGGGGAGCTGTTTTTT. J is TRBJ2-2 and V is TRBV28, with a possible D match to TRBD1 (6 bases). V shed 5 bases and J shed 2 bases, with 15 bases lying between them. The CDR3 sequence is 16 residues long. Looked up from germline, CDR1 is MDHEN and CDR2 is SYDVKM.

The chain recombines TRBV6-2 or TRBV6-3 with TRBJ2-7; TRBD1 aligns across 7 bases. There are 15 residues in the CDR3. Germline V gene sequence: CDR1 MNHEY, CDR2 SVGEGT. V trimming: 7 bases; J trimming: 2 bases; junction bases outside the gene matches: 11. CDR3 sequence: CASTPGGQVTYEQYF. DNA for the CDR3: TGTGCCAGCACCCCGGGCGGACAGGTAACCTACGAGCAGTACTTC.

V usage is TRBV30 and J usage is TRBJ1-5; possible D gene TRBD1, 6 bases. Trimming left V 1 base short and J 6 bases short, with 7 bases between. The CDR3 extends over 12 amino acids. Germline assignment: CDR1 GTSNPN and CDR2 SVGIG (reference sequence). The CDR3 DNA sequence: TGTGCCTGGAGTGCAGGGGCTCAGCCCCAGCATTTT. Translation: CAWSAGAQPQHF.

CDR3 loop: CAWSEGTATNEKLFF. CDR3 DNA sequence: TGTGCCTGGAGTGAAGGGACAGCAACTAATGAAAAACTGTTTTTT. J is TRBJ1-4 and V is TRBV30, with TRBD1 identical over 7 bases. The CDR3 has 15 amino acids. Germline V lookup: CDR1 GTSNPN, CDR2 SVGIG (reference sequence). V lost 1 base and J lost 0; bases outside the gene matches: 2.

V gene TRBV6-2 or TRBV6-3 combines with J gene TRBJ2-1, with TRBD1 matching 8 bases. The V gene end was trimmed by 0 bases and the J gene end by 1 base; junction bases not matched to a gene: 8. This CDR3 is built from 18 residues. Germline V gives CDR1 MNHEY, CDR2 SVGEGT. The CDR3 loop is CASSYSVQGAFSYNEQFF. CDR3 nucleotides: TGTGCCAGCAGTTACTCGGTGCAGGGGGCTTTTTCCTACAATGAGCAGTTCTTC.

The chain combines TRBV6-2 or TRBV6-3 with TRBJ1-1; 7 nucleotides align to TRBD1. The ends lost 2 bases at V and 8 bases at J; junction bases unmatched: 11. CDR1 is MNHEY and CDR2 is SVGEGT in the germline V gene. The CDR3 sequence is 15 residues long. CDR3 loop: CASSYGPGGVGEAFF. CDR3 coding DNA: TGTGCCAGCAGTTACGGTCCAGGGGGAGTCGGGGAAGCTTTCTTT.

This rearrangement joins TRBV7-9 to TRBJ2-1; 12 nucleotides match TRBD2. The CDR3 loop spans 15 amino acids. V was pared by 5 bases and J by 9 bases, with 8 bases of the junction left unmatched. Germline-derived CDR1 and CDR2 are SEHNR and FQNEAQ (reference sequence). CDR3 residues: CASSTGLAGYSEQFF. CDR3 sequence (DNA): TGTGCCAGCAGCACGGGACTAGCGGGCTATAGTGAGCAGTTCTTC.

This chain links TRBV5-5 with TRBJ1-2; D possibly corresponds to TRBD1 (5 bases). This CDR3 is built from 16 residues. The germline V gene encodes CDR1 SGHKS and CDR2 YYEKEE (reference sequence). V lost 3 bases and J 4 bases, leaving 19 bases between the germline ends. The CDR3: CASSWGRWREAYGYTF. CDR3 sequence (DNA): TGTGCCAGCAGCTGGGGACGTTGGCGGGAGGCCTATGGCTACACCTTC.

The genes are TRBV7-3 and TRBJ2-5, with 10 bases matching TRBD2. There are 16 residues in the CDR3. From germline, CDR1 is SGHTA and CDR2 FQGTGA. Trimming removed 5 bases from V and 4 bases from J; junction bases left unmatched: 10. The CDR3 sequence is CASSKGPSGSGETQYF. The CDR3 coding sequence is TGTGCCAGCAGCAAAGGGCCTAGCGGGAGCGGAGAGACCCAGTACTTC.

The chain is built from TRBV18 and TRBJ1-5, with 7 nucleotides matching TRBD1. Trimming took 3 bases from V and 4 from J; bases not matched to a gene: 6. CDR1 and CDR2 from the germline V gene are KGHSH and LQKENI. This CDR3 has 15 amino acids. The CDR3 DNA follows: TGTGCCAGCTCACCGGGGACAGCTAAAAATCAGCCCCAGCATTTT. It codes for CASSPGTAKNQPQHF.

The rearrangement links TRBV12-3 or TRBV12-4 to TRBJ2-5; D ambiguous. V lost 1 base to trimming and J lost 9 bases, with 9 bases between them. The CDR3 is 12 residues long. The CDR3 region is CASSLEPQAQYF. CDR3 in DNA: TGTGCCAGCAGTTTAGAACCCCAGGCCCAGTACTTC.

This clone came up once. This chain links TRBV11-3 with TRBJ2-1, with 9 nucleotides matching TRBD2. This CDR3 is built from 16 residues. V was clipped by 5 bases and J by 9 bases; unmatched bases: 14. Germline V gene lookup returns CDR1 SGHNT and CDR2 YENEEA. The CDR3 reads CASSPPQSGRQTEQFF. DNA for the CDR3: TGTGCCAGCAGCCCCCCACAAAGCGGGAGGCAGACTGAGCAGTTCTTC.

This chain connects TRBV28 to TRBJ2-3; D is unresolved. V was clipped by 2 bases and J by 0 bases, with 6 bases between them. CDR1 is MDHEN, CDR2 SYDVKM, per germline. This CDR3 is 14 amino acids long. DNA for the CDR3: TGTGCCAGCAGTTTAGACACAAGCACAGATACGCAGTATTTT. It encodes CASSLDTSTDTQYF.

This chain connects TRBV12-5 to TRBJ1-3; 9 positions agree with TRBD1. The J segment lost 0 bases and the V segment lost 0 bases, leaving 12 bases of the junction unmatched. The germline CDR1 and CDR2 sequences are LGHNT and FRNRAP. The CDR3 covers 20 residues. Here the CDR3 DNA reads TGTGCTAGTGGTTTGGTACGAGGGGACAGGGCGCTCTCCTCTGGAAACACCATATATTTT. This encodes CASGLVRGDRALSSGNTIYF.

The genes are TRBV7-6 and TRBJ2-1; 11 nucleotides line up with TRBD2. The CDR3 covers 15 residues. In germline, CDR1 is SGHVS, CDR2 FNYEAQ. Trimming cost V 5 bases and J 6 bases; bases outside gene matches: 6. CDR3 protein: CASSPLAGAVNEQFF. The CDR3, as DNA: TGTGCCAGCAGCCCACTAGCGGGAGCCGTCAATGAGCAGTTCTTC.

Only one count was recorded for this clone. CDR3 sequence: CASSLGIKAGPRDNEQFF. CDR3 nucleotides: TGTGCCAGCAGCTTAGGGATTAAAGCGGGACCAAGAGATAATGAGCAGTTCTTC. The genes are TRBV13 and TRBJ2-1; 7 bases match TRBD2. The trim removed 0 bases at V and 7 bases at J, leaving 15 bases unmatched. Germline CDR1 is PRHDT and CDR2 is FYEKMQ (reference sequence). This CDR3 region has 18 residues. The entire variable domain, with the rest obtained from reference TRBV13 and TRBJ2-1, is as follows: AAGVIQSPRHLIKEKRETATLKCYPIPRHDTVYWYQQGPGQDPQFLISFYEKMQSDKGSIPDRFSAQQFSDYHSELNMSSLELGDSALYFCASSLGIKAGPRDNEQFFGPGTRLTVL.

The J gene is TRBJ1-6, the V gene TRBV13; D remains ambiguous. Between the trimmed V and J ends, which lost 0 bases and 9 bases, there was a span of 15 bases. The CDR3 is made up of 16 amino acids. CDR1 is PRHDT and CDR2 is FYEKMQ in the germline V gene (reference sequence). The CDR3 nucleotides are TGTGCCAGCAGCTTAGGGGCAGCGTTGGCGAGTTCACCCCTCCACTTT. Its translation: CASSLGAALASSPLHF.

The chain carries TRBV7-9 and TRBJ2-1, with 8 positions matching TRBD1. The V and J ends lost 5 bases and 7 bases, in that order; junction bases with no gene match: 13. Germline V lookup: CDR1 SEHNR, CDR2 FQNEAQ (reference sequence). CDR3 size: 16 residues. CDR3 in DNA: TGTGCCAGCAGCCCCGGCGGCAGGGGGCGCTTAAATGAGCAGTTCTTC. Protein: CASSPGGRGRLNEQFF. The full variable domain, in which reference TRBV7-9 and TRBJ2-1 provide the parts outside the CDR3, is DTGVSQNPRHKITKRGQNVTFRCDPISEHNRLYWYRQTLGQGPEFLTYFQNEAQLEKSRLLSDRFSAERPKGSFSTLEIQRTEQGDSAMYLCASSPGGRGRLNEQFFGPGTRLTVL.